These T cell receptor beta chains were read from a single sample in a study of radiation and T cells in renal cell carcinoma. Only in-frame clones appear in the TCRdb table, and some are missing; sequencing was by immunoSEQ multiplex PCR. The table includes 100,000 or so clones, 80% to 90% detected once. Sequenced here: blood, sampled from a patient whose treatment included radiotherapy and nephrectomy. The receptors were sampled from a man aged 50 to 59 with renal cell carcinoma. Each CDR3 is given without its conserved first and last residue. The order of the fields is clone size, J gene, V gene, CDR3 protein. Rows give clone size only sometimes, using once, few, many, or a class for an expanded clone.

clone size: -; J gene: TRBJ2-3; V gene: TRBV6-1; CDR3 protein: ASSGQDWGLGSAQY
clone size: -; J gene: TRBJ2-7; V gene: TRBV9; CDR3 protein: ASSALEGQTPYEQY
clone size: once; J gene: TRBJ2-3; V gene: TRBV27; CDR3 protein: ASSWTLAGGTDTQY
clone size: -; J gene: TRBJ2-5; V gene: TRBV28; CDR3 protein: ATGKTGTGETQY
clone size: once; J gene: TRBJ1-1; V gene: TRBV6-6; CDR3 protein: ASSSVGLENTEAF
clone size: -; J gene: TRBJ2-3; V gene: TRBV5-1; CDR3 protein: ASSLEAGTDTQY
clone size: -; J gene: TRBJ2-5; V gene: TRBV30; CDR3 protein: ACRLAGQTQY
clone size: -; J gene: TRBJ2-1; V gene: TRBV28; CDR3 protein: ASSYGQGYEQF
clone size: few; J gene: TRBJ1-1; V gene: TRBV30; CDR3 protein: AFPGAVNTEAF
clone size: -; J gene: TRBJ1-5; V gene: TRBV10-3; CDR3 protein: AISESVDQPQH
clone size: -; J gene: TRBJ1-1; V gene: TRBV29-1; CDR3 protein: SVGGGTGIITSEAF
clone size: -; J gene: TRBJ2-6; V gene: TRBV6-1; CDR3 protein: ASRVVGANVLT
clone size: -; J gene: TRBJ1-5; V gene: TRBV7-8; CDR3 protein: ASRGERREQPQH
clone size: -; J gene: TRBJ1-5; V gene: TRBV19; CDR3 protein: ATALGVGQPQH
clone size: -; J gene: TRBJ1-5; V gene: TRBV28; CDR3 protein: ASSLGGNAGQPQH
clone size: -; J gene: TRBJ1-2; V gene: TRBV4-3; CDR3 protein: ASSQERGALSYGYT
clone size: -; J gene: TRBJ2-6; V gene: TRBV7-2; CDR3 protein: ASSRGGAGANVLT
clone size: -; J gene: TRBJ1-3; V gene: TRBV9; CDR3 protein: ASSVESVRAGNTIY
clone size: -; J gene: TRBJ2-7; V gene: TRBV9; CDR3 protein: ASSVGGGTYEQY
clone size: -; J gene: TRBJ2-7; V gene: TRBV5-4; CDR3 protein: ASSSNAGEQY
clone size: -; J gene: TRBJ2-3; V gene: TRBV9; CDR3 protein: ASSVEMWDTQY
clone size: -; J gene: TRBJ2-3; V gene: TRBV9; CDR3 protein: ASSERLDTSTDTQY
clone size: -; J gene: TRBJ2-5; V gene: TRBV15; CDR3 protein: ATSSIRGEETQY
clone size: once; J gene: TRBJ1-2; V gene: TRBV9; CDR3 protein: ASSVVAGGAYGYT
clone size: -; J gene: TRBJ1-1; V gene: TRBV18; CDR3 protein: ASSPLRQGASMAEAF
clone size: -; J gene: TRBJ1-4; V gene: TRBV6-1; CDR3 protein: ASSEAQMIGEKLF
clone size: -; J gene: TRBJ2-2; V gene: TRBV18; CDR3 protein: ASSPRQGNTGELF
clone size: -; J gene: TRBJ2-3; V gene: TRBV19; CDR3 protein: ASSIYGGGTDTQY
clone size: -; J gene: TRBJ2-3; V gene: TRBV5-5; CDR3 protein: ASCLGWPSTDTQY
clone size: -; J gene: TRBJ1-3; V gene: TRBV7-8; CDR3 protein: ASAPRDGAGNTIY
clone size: -; J gene: TRBJ2-2; V gene: TRBV4-3; CDR3 protein: ASSQVQGTGELF
clone size: once; J gene: TRBJ2-5; V gene: TRBV7-2; CDR3 protein: ASSQAGGLSQETQY
clone size: -; J gene: TRBJ2-5; V gene: TRBV2; CDR3 protein: ASSGTSGGRETQY
clone size: few; J gene: TRBJ2-3; V gene: TRBV29-1; CDR3 protein: SVGTDTQY
clone size: -; J gene: TRBJ1-1; V gene: TRBV27; CDR3 protein: ASSPIDRLRSLNTEAF
clone size: -; J gene: TRBJ2-2; V gene: TRBV19; CDR3 protein: ASRMGENGELF
clone size: -; J gene: TRBJ2-3; V gene: TRBV7-2; CDR3 protein: ASSLQGPITDTQY
clone size: -; J gene: TRBJ2-7; V gene: TRBV4-1; CDR3 protein: ASSQVDGGSYEQY
clone size: once; J gene: TRBJ2-1; V gene: TRBV7-6; CDR3 protein: ASSRTSGGARDEQF
clone size: -; J gene: TRBJ2-7; V gene: TRBV7-9; CDR3 protein: ASSVLAGEVMQY
clone size: -; J gene: TRBJ2-7; V gene: TRBV10-3; CDR3 protein: AISEWGYEQY
clone size: -; J gene: TRBJ2-1; V gene: TRBV11-2; CDR3 protein: ASSGVWEQF
clone size: few; J gene: TRBJ1-5; V gene: TRBV27; CDR3 protein: ASSDGTFSNQPQH
clone size: -; J gene: TRBJ2-1; V gene: TRBV7-2; CDR3 protein: ASSPRTSGGEQF
clone size: -; J gene: TRBJ2-7; V gene: TRBV28; CDR3 protein: ASSVGGVGQTYEQY
clone size: once; J gene: TRBJ1-4; V gene: TRBV27; CDR3 protein: ASSSSVGKLF
clone size: -; J gene: TRBJ2-7; V gene: TRBV5-1; CDR3 protein: ASSVDTGASEQY
clone size: -; J gene: TRBJ1-1; V gene: TRBV4-2; CDR3 protein: ASSQDRLNTEAF
clone size: -; J gene: TRBJ2-7; V gene: TRBV5-1; CDR3 protein: ASSESLGDSAPYEQY
clone size: -; J gene: TRBJ2-5; V gene: TRBV9; CDR3 protein: ASSVFEGPQETQY
clone size: once; J gene: TRBJ2-7; V gene: TRBV12-2; CDR3 protein: ASRLVASYEQY
clone size: -; J gene: TRBJ2-5; V gene: TRBV2; CDR3 protein: ASSGGRRETQY
clone size: -; J gene: TRBJ1-6; V gene: TRBV2; CDR3 protein: ASSTTGGQSPLH
clone size: once; J gene: TRBJ2-5; V gene: TRBV10-3; CDR3 protein: AISHSDSSETQY
clone size: -; J gene: TRBJ2-1; V gene: TRBV18; CDR3 protein: ASSPRTDYNEQF
clone size: -; J gene: TRBJ1-1; V gene: TRBV19; CDR3 protein: ASNPRGRYTEAF